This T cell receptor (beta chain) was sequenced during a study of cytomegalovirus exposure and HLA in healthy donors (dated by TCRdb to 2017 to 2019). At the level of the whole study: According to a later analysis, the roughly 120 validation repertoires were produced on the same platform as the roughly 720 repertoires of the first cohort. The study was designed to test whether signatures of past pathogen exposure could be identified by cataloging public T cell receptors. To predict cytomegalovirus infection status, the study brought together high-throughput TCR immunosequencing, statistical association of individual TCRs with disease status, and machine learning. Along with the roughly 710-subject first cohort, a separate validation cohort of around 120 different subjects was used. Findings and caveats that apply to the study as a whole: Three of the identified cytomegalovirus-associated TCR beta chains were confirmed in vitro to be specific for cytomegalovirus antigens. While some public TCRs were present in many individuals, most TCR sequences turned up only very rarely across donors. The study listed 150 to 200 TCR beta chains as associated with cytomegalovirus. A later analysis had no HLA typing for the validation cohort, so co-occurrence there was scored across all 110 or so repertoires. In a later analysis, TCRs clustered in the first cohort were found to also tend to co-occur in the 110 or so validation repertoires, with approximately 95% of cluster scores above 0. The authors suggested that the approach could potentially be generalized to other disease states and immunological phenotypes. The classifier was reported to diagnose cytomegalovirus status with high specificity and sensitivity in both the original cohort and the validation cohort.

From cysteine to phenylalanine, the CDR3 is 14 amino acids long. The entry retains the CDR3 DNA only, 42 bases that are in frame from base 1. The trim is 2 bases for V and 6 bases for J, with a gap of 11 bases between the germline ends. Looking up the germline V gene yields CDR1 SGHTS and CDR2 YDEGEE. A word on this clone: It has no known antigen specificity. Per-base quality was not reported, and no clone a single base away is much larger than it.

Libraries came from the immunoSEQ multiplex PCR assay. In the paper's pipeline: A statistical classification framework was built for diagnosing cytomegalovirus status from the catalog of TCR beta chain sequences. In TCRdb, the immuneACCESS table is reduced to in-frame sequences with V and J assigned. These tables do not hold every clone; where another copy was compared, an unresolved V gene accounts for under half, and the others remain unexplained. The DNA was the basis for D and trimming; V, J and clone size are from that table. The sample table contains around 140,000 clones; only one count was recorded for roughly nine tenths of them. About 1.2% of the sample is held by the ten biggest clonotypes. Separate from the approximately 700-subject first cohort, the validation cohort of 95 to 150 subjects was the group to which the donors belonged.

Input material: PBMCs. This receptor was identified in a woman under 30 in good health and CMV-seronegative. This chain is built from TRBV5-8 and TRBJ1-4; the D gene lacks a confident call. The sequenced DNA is TGTGCCAGCAGCTTTCCTAGGTCGGATGAAAAACTGTTTTTT. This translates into CASSFPRSDEKLFF.